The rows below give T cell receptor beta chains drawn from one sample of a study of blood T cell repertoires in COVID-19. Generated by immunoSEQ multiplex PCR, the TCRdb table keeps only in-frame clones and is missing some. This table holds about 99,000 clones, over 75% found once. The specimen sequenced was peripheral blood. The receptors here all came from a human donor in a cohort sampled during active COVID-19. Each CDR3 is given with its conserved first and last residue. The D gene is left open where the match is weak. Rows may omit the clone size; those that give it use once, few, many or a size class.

CDR3 DNA: TGTGCCATCCAGGGTCTGGGCGGGGAGCTGTTTTTT; CDR3 protein: CAIQGLGGELFF; V gene: TRBV6-6; clone size: NA; J gene: TRBJ2-2; D gene: NA
CDR3 DNA: TGTGCCAGCAGCTTGAGGCGGGAAAAACTGTTTTTT; CDR3 protein: CASSLRREKLFF; V gene: TRBV5-6; clone size: NA; J gene: TRBJ1-4; D gene: NA
CDR3 DNA: TGTGCCAGCAGTTACATCGGGAATCAGCCCCAGCATTTT; CDR3 protein: CASSYIGNQPQHF; V gene: TRBV6-5; clone size: NA; J gene: TRBJ1-5; D gene: NA
CDR3 DNA: TGTGCCAGTAGTATACGGGGTTTGAATGAGCAGTTCTTC; CDR3 protein: CASSIRGLNEQFF; V gene: TRBV19; clone size: NA; J gene: TRBJ2-1; D gene: NA
CDR3 DNA: TGTGCCAGCAGTCCCCGAGGGTGGAGGGGCATATTTGCTGAAGCTTTCTTT; CDR3 protein: CASSPRGWRGIFAEAFF; V gene: TRBV28; clone size: few; J gene: TRBJ1-1; D gene: NA
CDR3 DNA: TGCGCCAGCAGCCAAGAAGGGACCGGGGCGGGGGTTCAGCCCCAGCATTTT; CDR3 protein: CASSQEGTGAGVQPQHF; V gene: TRBV4-3; clone size: NA; J gene: TRBJ1-5; D gene: NA
CDR3 DNA: TGTGCCAGCAGCCCAAACAGGGGGAATCAGCCCCAGCATTTT; CDR3 protein: CASSPNRGNQPQHF; V gene: TRBV3-1/TRBV3-2; clone size: NA; J gene: TRBJ1-5; D gene: TRBD1
CDR3 DNA: TGTGCCAGCAGCTTACGCCCGGACAGGGCAGAAGCTTTCTTT; CDR3 protein: CASSLRPDRAEAFF; V gene: TRBV7-2; clone size: NA; J gene: TRBJ1-1; D gene: TRBD1
CDR3 DNA: TGTGCCAGCAGCGTAGCCCTCTCAACTAGCGGGGGGAACACCGGGGAGCTGTTTTTT; CDR3 protein: CASSVALSTSGGNTGELFF; V gene: TRBV9; clone size: NA; J gene: TRBJ2-2; D gene: TRBD2
CDR3 DNA: TGTGCCAGCAGTCGACAGGGGTTCACTGAAGCTTTCTTT; CDR3 protein: CASSRQGFTEAFF; V gene: TRBV6-2/TRBV6-3; clone size: NA; J gene: TRBJ1-1; D gene: TRBD1
CDR3 DNA: TGTGCCAGCAGCTTAGGCAGGTGGCAGGGGCCCGGGGGCTACACCTTC; CDR3 protein: CASSLGRWQGPGGYTF; V gene: TRBV11-2; clone size: once; J gene: TRBJ1-2; D gene: NA
CDR3 DNA: TGCGCCAGCAGCCAAGCCCCGCTAGCGGGGATAGGAGATACGCAGTATTTT; CDR3 protein: CASSQAPLAGIGDTQYF; V gene: TRBV4-3; clone size: NA; J gene: TRBJ2-3; D gene: TRBD2
CDR3 DNA: TGTGCCAGCAGCATGCGGGACAGGGGGCTCGAGCAGTACTTC; CDR3 protein: CASSMRDRGLEQYF; V gene: TRBV9; clone size: NA; J gene: TRBJ2-7; D gene: TRBD1
CDR3 DNA: TGTGCCAGCAGCTCCGTGCTCTATAATGAGCAGTTCTTC; CDR3 protein: CASSSVLYNEQFF; V gene: TRBV5-4; clone size: NA; J gene: TRBJ2-1; D gene: NA
CDR3 DNA: TGTGCCAGCAGCTTGGAAAGAGGGACTAATGAAAAACTGTTTTTT; CDR3 protein: CASSLERGTNEKLFF; V gene: TRBV5-4; clone size: NA; J gene: TRBJ1-4; D gene: NA
CDR3 DNA: TGCGCCAGCAGCCAAGCGAGGCTTAGCAATCAGCCCCAGCATTTT; CDR3 protein: CASSQARLSNQPQHF; V gene: TRBV4-1; clone size: NA; J gene: TRBJ1-5; D gene: NA
CDR3 DNA: TGTGCCAGCAGCGTCTCCAGCGGGGGCCCCCACGAGCAGTACTTC; CDR3 protein: CASSVSSGGPHEQYF; V gene: TRBV9; clone size: NA; J gene: TRBJ2-7; D gene: TRBD2
CDR3 DNA: TGTGCCAGCAGTTTAGGCGGGTCCTACGAGCAGTACTTC; CDR3 protein: CASSLGGSYEQYF; V gene: TRBV28; clone size: NA; J gene: TRBJ2-7; D gene: NA
CDR3 DNA: TGTGCCAGCAGTTACTATAAGGGGAGGATGAACACTGAAGCTTTCTTT; CDR3 protein: CASSYYKGRMNTEAFF; V gene: TRBV6-5; clone size: NA; J gene: TRBJ1-1; D gene: NA
CDR3 DNA: TGCAGCGTTGCGGGGACAGGGAATCAGCCCCAGCATTTT; CDR3 protein: CSVAGTGNQPQHF; V gene: TRBV29-1; clone size: NA; J gene: TRBJ1-5; D gene: TRBD1
CDR3 DNA: TGCAGCGCCCGCAGCGGGGGGGCTAGGAAAGAGCAGTACTTC; CDR3 protein: CSARSGGARKEQYF; V gene: TRBV29-1; clone size: NA; J gene: TRBJ2-7; D gene: TRBD2
CDR3 DNA: TGTGCCACCGGGGCTTGGCGGGACGACTCCTACAATGAGCAGTTCTTC; CDR3 protein: CATGAWRDDSYNEQFF; V gene: TRBV24-1; clone size: NA; J gene: TRBJ2-1; D gene: NA
CDR3 DNA: TGTGCCAGCAGTCCCTCCCAGGGGGAGAATGAAAAACTGTTTTTT; CDR3 protein: CASSPSQGENEKLFF; V gene: TRBV27; clone size: NA; J gene: TRBJ1-4; D gene: TRBD1
CDR3 DNA: TGTGCCACCAGTGATTTTCAAAACGAGCAGTACTTC; CDR3 protein: CATSDFQNEQYF; V gene: TRBV24-1; clone size: NA; J gene: TRBJ2-7; D gene: NA
CDR3 DNA: TGTGCCAGCAGCGCGGGCGGGAGCTCCTACAATGAGCAGTTCTTC; CDR3 protein: CASSAGGSSYNEQFF; V gene: TRBV9; clone size: NA; J gene: TRBJ2-1; D gene: TRBD2
CDR3 DNA: TGTGCCAGCAGCTTAGCGGAGAGGTTCCGGGCCAACGTCCTGACTTTC; CDR3 protein: CASSLAERFRANVLTF; V gene: TRBV7-8; clone size: NA; J gene: TRBJ2-6; D gene: NA
CDR3 DNA: TGTGCCAGCAGCTTGATGGTGACTAGCACAGATACGCAGTATTTT; CDR3 protein: CASSLMVTSTDTQYF; V gene: TRBV5-4; clone size: NA; J gene: TRBJ2-3; D gene: NA
CDR3 DNA: TGTGCCAGCAGCCGACAGGAGTCCTATGGCTACACCTTC; CDR3 protein: CASSRQESYGYTF; V gene: TRBV7-9; clone size: once; J gene: TRBJ1-2; D gene: NA
CDR3 DNA: TGTGCCAGTAGTATAGGGGGGGGTTGGGCCTACGAGCAGTACTTC; CDR3 protein: CASSIGGGWAYEQYF; V gene: TRBV19; clone size: once; J gene: TRBJ2-7; D gene: TRBD2
CDR3 DNA: TGTGCCAGCAGCTTGGTGGGTGCCCCCGCGACTTATGGCTACACCTTC; CDR3 protein: CASSLVGAPATYGYTF; V gene: TRBV5-5; clone size: NA; J gene: TRBJ1-2; D gene: NA
CDR3 DNA: TGCGCCAGCCTATGGGCCGGTCAGGGGGTCGACGAGCAGTACTTC; CDR3 protein: CASLWAGQGVDEQYF; V gene: TRBV10-1; clone size: NA; J gene: TRBJ2-7; D gene: TRBD1
CDR3 DNA: TGTGCCACCAGTGATCCCACTAGCGGACGAGGTAATGAGCAGTTCTTC; CDR3 protein: CATSDPTSGRGNEQFF; V gene: TRBV24-1; clone size: NA; J gene: TRBJ2-1; D gene: TRBD2
CDR3 DNA: TGTGCCAGCAGCTCCCGGGACAGGGGGTACAATGAGCAGTTCTTC; CDR3 protein: CASSSRDRGYNEQFF; V gene: TRBV7-2; clone size: NA; J gene: TRBJ2-1; D gene: TRBD1
CDR3 DNA: TGTGCCAGCAGCTTGGCCAGTTATAATTCACCCCTCCACTTT; CDR3 protein: CASSLASYNSPLHF; V gene: TRBV5-6; clone size: NA; J gene: TRBJ1-6; D gene: NA
CDR3 DNA: TGTGCCAGCACCCCGAATGGAGCGTTCAGCTCCTACAATGAGCAGTTCTTC; CDR3 protein: CASTPNGAFSSYNEQFF; V gene: TRBV28; clone size: NA; J gene: TRBJ2-1; D gene: NA
CDR3 DNA: TGTGCCAGCAGCCGTCACGGGACTAGCGGGGGACTCACCGGGGAGCTGTTTTTT; CDR3 protein: CASSRHGTSGGLTGELFF; V gene: TRBV3-1/TRBV3-2; clone size: NA; J gene: TRBJ2-2; D gene: TRBD2
CDR3 DNA: TGCGCCAGCAGCCAAGATCTTCCCGGGTGGTACACTGAAGCTTTCTTT; CDR3 protein: CASSQDLPGWYTEAFF; V gene: TRBV4-3; clone size: NA; J gene: TRBJ1-1; D gene: NA
CDR3 DNA: TGTGCCAGCAGCTTTAATGACTATGGCTACACCTTC; CDR3 protein: CASSFNDYGYTF; V gene: TRBV5-6; clone size: NA; J gene: TRBJ1-2; D gene: NA
CDR3 DNA: TGTGCCAGCTCACCCCGGACAGGGTCCTATGGCTACACCTTC; CDR3 protein: CASSPRTGSYGYTF; V gene: TRBV18; clone size: few; J gene: TRBJ1-2; D gene: TRBD1
CDR3 DNA: TGTGCCAGCAGTTTACTTTATCCCCCTGGGGACAGATCATACAATGAGCAGTTCTTC; CDR3 protein: CASSLLYPPGDRSYNEQFF; V gene: TRBV27; clone size: NA; J gene: TRBJ2-1; D gene: TRBD1
CDR3 DNA: TGTGCCAGCAGTTTGACATTTTACAATGAGCAGTTCTTC; CDR3 protein: CASSLTFYNEQFF; V gene: TRBV27; clone size: NA; J gene: TRBJ2-1; D gene: NA
CDR3 DNA: TGTGCCACTTCCCCAGGGCACCTCTACGAGCAGTACTTC; CDR3 protein: CATSPGHLYEQYF; V gene: TRBV19; clone size: NA; J gene: TRBJ2-7; D gene: NA
CDR3 DNA: TGCGCCAGCAGCCAAGTAACAGGGAGCCTTAACTATGGCTACACCTTC; CDR3 protein: CASSQVTGSLNYGYTF; V gene: TRBV4-1; clone size: NA; J gene: TRBJ1-2; D gene: NA
CDR3 DNA: TGCGCCAGCAGCCAGGAATTCCAGGACTATGGCTACACCTTC; CDR3 protein: CASSQEFQDYGYTF; V gene: TRBV4-3; clone size: NA; J gene: TRBJ1-2; D gene: NA
CDR3 DNA: TGCGCCAGCAGTCAAATCAGGGCTACGCAGTATTTT; CDR3 protein: CASSQIRATQYF; V gene: TRBV23-1; clone size: NA; J gene: TRBJ2-3; D gene: NA
CDR3 DNA: TGTGCCAGCAGTTTGGATCCAGGGGGCTGGGATGGCTACACCTTC; CDR3 protein: CASSLDPGGWDGYTF; V gene: TRBV28; clone size: NA; J gene: TRBJ1-2; D gene: TRBD1
CDR3 DNA: TGTGCCAGCAGCCCGGGGGGGTTTGATCAGCCCCAGCATTTT; CDR3 protein: CASSPGGFDQPQHF; V gene: TRBV7-9; clone size: NA; J gene: TRBJ1-5; D gene: NA